This T cell receptor (beta chain) is drawn from a study of T cells in Graves' hyperthyroidism and ophthalmopathy. The CDR3 length is 16 residues. The germline gives CDR1 MNHEY, CDR2 SVGEGT. Between the trimmed V and J ends, which lost 10 bases and 6 bases, there was a span of 27 bases. This clonotype was counted many times. Its target is not known. Cells are PBMCs isolated from roughly 9.2 ml of fresh blood. Amplified regions were TCR beta CDR3 sequences from RNA transcripts. RT-PCR in the first round (using the HTBI primer set) targeted the TCR CDR3. Using its own MiXCR run on the multiplex PCR reads, TCRdb lists one record per CDR3 protein. The sample lists hundreds of thousands of distinct CDR3 sequences; approximately 24% were seen once. Study-level results: Blood shared most expanded thyroid clonotypes above 0.001. A model built on 13 V-J features separated ophthalmopathy from stable hyperthyroidism.

The chain is built from TRBV6-2 or TRBV6-3 and TRBJ1-2, with a possible D match to TRBD1 (6 bases). The clonotype was recovered from a woman under 40 with Graves' ophthalmopathy. The sequenced sample was blood. The CDR3, as DNA: TGTGCCACCAAAAACCCAGCTACGGACAGTGGGAATGGCTACACCTTC. The encoded protein is CATKNPATDSGNGYTF.